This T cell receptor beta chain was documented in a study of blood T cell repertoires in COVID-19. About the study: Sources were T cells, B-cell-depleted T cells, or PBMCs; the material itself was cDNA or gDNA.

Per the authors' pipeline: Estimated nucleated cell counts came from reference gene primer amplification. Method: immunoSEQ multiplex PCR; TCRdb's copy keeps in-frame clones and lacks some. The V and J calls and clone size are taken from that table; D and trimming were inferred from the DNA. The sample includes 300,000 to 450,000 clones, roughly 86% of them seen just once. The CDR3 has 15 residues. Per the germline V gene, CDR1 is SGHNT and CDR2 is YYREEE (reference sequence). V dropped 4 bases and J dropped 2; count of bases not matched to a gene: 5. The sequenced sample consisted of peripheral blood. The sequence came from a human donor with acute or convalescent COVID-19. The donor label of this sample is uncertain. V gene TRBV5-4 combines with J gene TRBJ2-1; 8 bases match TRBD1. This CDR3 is CASSTRQGTYNEQFF. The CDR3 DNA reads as TGTGCCAGCAGCACTCGACAGGGGACCTACAATGAGCAGTTCTTC.